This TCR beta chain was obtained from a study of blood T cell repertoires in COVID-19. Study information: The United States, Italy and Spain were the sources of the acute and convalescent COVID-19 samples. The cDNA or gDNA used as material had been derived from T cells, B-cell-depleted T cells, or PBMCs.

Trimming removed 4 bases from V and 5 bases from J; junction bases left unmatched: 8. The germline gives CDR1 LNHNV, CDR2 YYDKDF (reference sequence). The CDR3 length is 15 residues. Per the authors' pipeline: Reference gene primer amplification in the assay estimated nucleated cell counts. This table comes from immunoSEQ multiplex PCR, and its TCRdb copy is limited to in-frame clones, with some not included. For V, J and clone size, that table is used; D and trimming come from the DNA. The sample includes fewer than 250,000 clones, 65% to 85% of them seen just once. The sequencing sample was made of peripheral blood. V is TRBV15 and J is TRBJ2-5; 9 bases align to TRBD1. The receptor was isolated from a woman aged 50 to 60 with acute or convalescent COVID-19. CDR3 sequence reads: CATSNEQGAEETQYF. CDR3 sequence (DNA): TGTGCCACCAGCAACGAACAGGGGGCGGAGGAGACCCAGTACTTC.